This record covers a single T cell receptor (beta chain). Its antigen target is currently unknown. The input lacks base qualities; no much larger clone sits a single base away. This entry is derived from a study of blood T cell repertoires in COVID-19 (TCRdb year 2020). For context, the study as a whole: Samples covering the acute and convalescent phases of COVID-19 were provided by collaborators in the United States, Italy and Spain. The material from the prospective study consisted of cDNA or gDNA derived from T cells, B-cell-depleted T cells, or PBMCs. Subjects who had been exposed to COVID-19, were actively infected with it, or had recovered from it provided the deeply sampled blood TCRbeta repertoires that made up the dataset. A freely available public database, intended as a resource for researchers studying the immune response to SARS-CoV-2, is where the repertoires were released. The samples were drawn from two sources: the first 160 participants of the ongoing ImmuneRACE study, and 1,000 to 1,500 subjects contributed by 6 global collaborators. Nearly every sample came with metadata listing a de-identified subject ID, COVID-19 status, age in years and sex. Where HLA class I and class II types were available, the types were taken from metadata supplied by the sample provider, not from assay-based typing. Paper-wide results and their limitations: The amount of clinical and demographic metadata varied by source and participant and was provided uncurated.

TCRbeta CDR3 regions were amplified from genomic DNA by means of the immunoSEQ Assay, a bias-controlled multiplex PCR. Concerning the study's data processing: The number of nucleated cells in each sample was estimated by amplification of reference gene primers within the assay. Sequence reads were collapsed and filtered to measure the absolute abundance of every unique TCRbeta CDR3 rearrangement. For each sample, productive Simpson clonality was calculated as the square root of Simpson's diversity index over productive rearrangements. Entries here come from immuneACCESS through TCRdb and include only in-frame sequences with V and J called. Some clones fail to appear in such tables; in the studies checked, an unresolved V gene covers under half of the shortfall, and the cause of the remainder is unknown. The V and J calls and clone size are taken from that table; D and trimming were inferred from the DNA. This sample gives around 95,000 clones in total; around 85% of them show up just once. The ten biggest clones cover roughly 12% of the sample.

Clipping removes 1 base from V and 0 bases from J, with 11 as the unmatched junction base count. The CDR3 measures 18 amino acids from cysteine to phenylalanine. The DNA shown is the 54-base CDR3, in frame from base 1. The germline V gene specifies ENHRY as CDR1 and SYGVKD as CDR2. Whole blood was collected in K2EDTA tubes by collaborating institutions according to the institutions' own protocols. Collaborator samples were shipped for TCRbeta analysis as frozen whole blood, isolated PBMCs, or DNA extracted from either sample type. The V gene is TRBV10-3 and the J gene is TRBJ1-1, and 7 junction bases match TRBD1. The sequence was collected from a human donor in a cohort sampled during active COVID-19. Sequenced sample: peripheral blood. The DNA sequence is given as TGTGCCATCAGTGAGTTATCTTCGGCACAGGGGTTGAACACTGAAGCTTTCTTT. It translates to CAISELSSAQGLNTEAFF.